The sequence of this TCR beta chain was determined in a study of OX40 agonist ivuxolimab in advanced cancers. Study information: Patients received ivuxolimab, an intravenous treatment, every 2 weeks at 0.01 to 10 mg/kg. At around 81% male, the cohort had a mean age of 60 years, ranging from roughly 23 to 80. Earlier anti-PD-1, anti-PD-L1 or anti-CTLA-4 therapy was permitted; around 40% had received some.

This CDR3 is 15 amino acids long. Germline V lookup: CDR1 MNHNS, CDR2 SASEGT. V lost 6 bases and J 0 bases, leaving 13 bases between the germline ends. Clones were read by immunoSEQ multiplex PCR, and TCRdb kept only the in-frame ones, dropping some. Of some 150,000 clones listed, roughly 91% were seen once; the top ten hold about 0.93%. The sample consisted of CD4+ or CD8+ T cells sorted from blood, taken in a trial of the OX40 agonist ivuxolimab. This sequence was found in an adult with an advanced solid tumor such as melanoma, head and neck, liver or kidney cancer. The rearrangement links TRBV6-1 to TRBJ2-3, with a weak D call TRBD2 (5 bases). The chain's CDR3 is CASRRTGISTDTQYF. The CDR3 DNA follows: TGTGCCAGCAGGAGGACGGGGATCAGCACAGATACGCAGTATTTT.